A selection of T cell receptor beta chains follows, all from one sample in a study of spatial heterogeneity in lung cancer. TCRdb used MiXCR to reprocess the 5' RACE reads, holding one entry per CDR3 protein. The table shows tens of thousands of distinct CDR3 sequences, with roughly an eighth occurring only once. The sample in question was PBMCs, obtained at surgery. These receptor sequences come from a male donor with early-stage non-small cell lung cancer. CDR3s include the opening cysteine and the closing phenylalanine or tryptophan. D genes are given only for firm matches. Clone sizes are given selectively: once, few, many, or a class where the clone is expanded.

size: .; V: TRBV6-5; J: TRBJ1-6; D: TRBD1; DNA: TGTGCCAGCAGTTCATTGGGGACAGCTAATTCACCCCTCCACTTT; CDR3: CASSSLGTANSPLHF
size: .; V: TRBV5-1; J: TRBJ2-3; D: .; DNA: TGCACCAGCAGCGTCGGGACGGACACAGATACGCAGTATTTT; CDR3: CTSSVGTDTDTQYF
size: many; V: TRBV29-1; J: TRBJ2-1; D: .; DNA: TGCAGCGTCGCCCTTTACCGGCAGGGAAATAGCAATGAGCAGTTCTTC; CDR3: CSVALYRQGNSNEQFF
size: few; V: TRBV4-1; J: TRBJ1-1; D: TRBD1; DNA: TGCGCCAGCAGCCATACCAGGGGGAGGGACACTGAAGCTTTCTTT; CDR3: CASSHTRGRDTEAFF
size: .; V: TRBV28; J: TRBJ1-1; D: TRBD1; DNA: TGTGCCAGCAAGACAGGGGGCACTGAAGCTTTCTTT; CDR3: CASKTGGTEAFF
size: .; V: TRBV6-2/TRBV6-3; J: TRBJ1-4; D: .; DNA: TGTGCCAGCAGTCCCGACCGAACCTGGGATGAAAAACTGTTTTTT; CDR3: CASSPDRTWDEKLFF
size: .; V: TRBV7-3; J: TRBJ2-3; D: TRBD2; DNA: TGTGCCAGCAGCCGGGGACTAGCGGGAGGGCCTAGCACAGATACGCAGTATTTT; CDR3: CASSRGLAGGPSTDTQYF
size: many; V: TRBV5-1; J: TRBJ1-5; D: TRBD1; DNA: TGCGCCAGCAGCTTGGTAGGGGGCGAGAATCAGCCCCAGCATTTT; CDR3: CASSLVGGENQPQHF
size: .; V: TRBV5-4; J: TRBJ2-1; D: .; DNA: TGTGCCAGCAGCTTGGGGGCAGGGCGGAACAATGAGCAGTTCTTC; CDR3: CASSLGAGRNNEQFF
size: .; V: TRBV20-1; J: TRBJ2-7; D: TRBD2; DNA: TGCAGTGCTAGAGATGTCCGGACAGTGGGACTAGCGGGTTCCTACGAGCAGTACTTC; CDR3: CSARDVRTVGLAGSYEQYF
size: many; V: TRBV5-1; J: TRBJ1-1; D: .; DNA: TGCGCCAGCAGCCCCCCGTTGGACGCGGGAAGAACTGAAGCTTTCTTT; CDR3: CASSPPLDAGRTEAFF
size: few; V: TRBV4-1; J: TRBJ2-7; D: TRBD1; DNA: TGCGCCAGCAGCCAGGCGGGGGACAGGGGCTCCTACGAGCAGTACTTC; CDR3: CASSQAGDRGSYEQYF
size: many; V: TRBV6-5; J: TRBJ2-2; D: .; DNA: TGTGCCAGCAAAATTGGGGACTCCCACCCCTCGAACACCGGGGAGCTGTTTTTT; CDR3: CASKIGDSHPSNTGELFF
size: .; V: TRBV7-2; J: TRBJ2-1; D: .; DNA: TGTGCCAGCAGCTTATTCCGCTACAATGAGCAGTTCTTC; CDR3: CASSLFRYNEQFF
size: medium-sized; V: TRBV6-5; J: TRBJ2-1; D: TRBD2; DNA: TGTGCCAGCAGTTACTCGGGACTAGCGGGAGACTACAATGAGCAGTTCTTC; CDR3: CASSYSGLAGDYNEQFF
size: few; V: TRBV5-5; J: TRBJ1-1; D: TRBD1; DNA: TGTGCCAGCAGCTTAGACACAGGGGGTTACACTGAAGCTTTCTTT; CDR3: CASSLDTGGYTEAFF
size: few; V: TRBV12-3/TRBV12-4; J: TRBJ1-6; D: .; DNA: TGTGCCAGCAGTTCCCGGGCACAGAACGGGTCACCCCTCCACTTT; CDR3: CASSSRAQNGSPLHF
size: few; V: TRBV5-1; J: TRBJ2-5; D: .; DNA: TGCGCCAGCAGCTTGGACGGGGTCGGCGAGACCCAGTACTTC; CDR3: CASSLDGVGETQYF
size: few; V: TRBV5-1; J: TRBJ2-6; D: TRBD1; DNA: TGCGCCAGCAGCTTGGAAGGGACAGGAAGCTCTGGGGCCAACGTCCTGACTTTC; CDR3: CASSLEGTGSSGANVLTF
size: few; V: TRBV23-1; J: TRBJ2-7; D: TRBD2; DNA: TGCGCCAGCAGTCAATTTCGCGTCGGACTAGCGCGCGGGGAGGAGCAGTACTTC; CDR3: CASSQFRVGLARGEEQYF
size: .; V: TRBV2; J: TRBJ1-5; D: .; DNA: TGTGCCAGCCAATACGAGGGAAACCAGCCCCAGCATTTT; CDR3: CASQYEGNQPQHF
size: .; V: TRBV6-6; J: TRBJ2-5; D: .; DNA: TGTGCCAGCAGACCCCGCACGGACGGGCAAGAGACCCAGTACTTC; CDR3: CASRPRTDGQETQYF
size: .; V: TRBV3-1; J: TRBJ1-4; D: .; DNA: TGTGCCAGCAGCCAAGAGGGGGTAGGATCTGAAAAACTGTTTTTT; CDR3: CASSQEGVGSEKLFF
size: .; V: TRBV19; J: TRBJ1-6; D: .; DNA: TGTGCCAGTACGTCGAATTATAATTCACCCCTCCACTTT; CDR3: CASTSNYNSPLHF
size: many; V: TRBV25-1; J: TRBJ2-1; D: .; DNA: TGTGCCAGCCTACCCCGCGGAGGCCTGTACAATGAGCAGTTCTTC; CDR3: CASLPRGGLYNEQFF
size: .; V: TRBV5-6; J: TRBJ1-5; D: .; DNA: TGTGCCAGCAGCCCGGGGGGGGGCCAGCCCCAGCATTTT; CDR3: CASSPGGGQPQHF
size: .; V: TRBV18; J: TRBJ1-1; D: .; DNA: TGTGCCAGCTCACCAAAGAGCACGGACGAAGCTTTCTTT; CDR3: CASSPKSTDEAFF
size: .; V: TRBV29-1; J: TRBJ2-2; D: TRBD2; DNA: TGCAGCGTTTCCCACCGCACTAGCGGGAGCACCGGGGAGCTGTTTTTT; CDR3: CSVSHRTSGSTGELFF
size: few; V: TRBV4-2; J: TRBJ2-3; D: TRBD2; DNA: TGTGCCAGCAGCCCCTACCTGGCGGGGGAAAGCACAGATACGCAGTATTTT; CDR3: CASSPYLAGESTDTQYF